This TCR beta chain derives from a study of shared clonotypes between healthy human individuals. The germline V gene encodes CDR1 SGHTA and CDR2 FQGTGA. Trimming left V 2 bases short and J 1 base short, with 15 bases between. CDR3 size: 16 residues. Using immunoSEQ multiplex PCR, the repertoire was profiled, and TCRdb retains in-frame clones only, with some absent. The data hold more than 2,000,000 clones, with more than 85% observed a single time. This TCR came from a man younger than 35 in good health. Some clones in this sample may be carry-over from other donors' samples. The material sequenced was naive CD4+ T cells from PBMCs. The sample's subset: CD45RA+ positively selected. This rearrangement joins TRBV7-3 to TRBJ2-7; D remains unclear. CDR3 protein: CASSLASTEPSYEQYF. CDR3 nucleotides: TGTGCCAGCAGCTTAGCGTCGACGGAGCCTTCCTACGAGCAGTACTTC.